The rows below give T cell receptor beta chains drawn from one sample of a study of T cells in Graves' hyperthyroidism and ophthalmopathy. A single record per CDR3 protein comes from TCRdb applying MiXCR to the multiplex PCR reads. Of 500,000 to 650,000 distinct CDR3 sequences listed, about 15% are singletons. Sample: blood. These receptor sequences come from a woman between 18 and 29 years old with Graves' ophthalmopathy. Both conserved end residues are part of each CDR3. Fields, in order: V gene, J gene, D gene, clone size, CDR3 DNA, CDR3 protein. D genes are given only for firm matches. A clone size is listed for some rows: how often the clone was seen (once, few, many), or a class if it is expanded.

V: TRBV5-1; J: TRBJ1-2; D: -; size: -; DNA: TGCGCCAGCAGCTCCAGCCGGTTTGAGACAAGCTATGGCTACACCTTC; CDR3: CASSSSRFETSYGYTF
V: TRBV7-9; J: TRBJ2-1; D: -; size: -; DNA: TGTGCCAGCAGCCCCGCAGTGGCGGGGAGATACAATGAGCAGTTCTTC; CDR3: CASSPAVAGRYNEQFF
V: TRBV5-6; J: TRBJ2-7; D: -; size: -; DNA: TGTGCCAGCAGCCTCAGGTTTTCCTACGAGCAGTACTTC; CDR3: CASSLRFSYEQYF
V: TRBV20-1; J: TRBJ1-1; D: -; size: few; DNA: TGCAGTGCCCGGACAAGAAAGTTGGGGGTGAACACTGAAGCTTTCTTT; CDR3: CSARTRKLGVNTEAFF
V: TRBV27; J: TRBJ1-1; D: -; size: -; DNA: TGTGCCAGCCAAGGTAGCACTGAAGCTTTCTTT; CDR3: CASQGSTEAFF
V: TRBV19; J: TRBJ2-2; D: -; size: -; DNA: TGTGCCAGTAGTATTACTGGCGCCGGGGAGCTGTTTTTT; CDR3: CASSITGAGELFF
V: TRBV6-2/TRBV6-3; J: TRBJ2-4; D: -; size: -; DNA: TGTGCCAGCAGTTACTCGATAGGGAGCTACAAAAACATTCAGTACTTC; CDR3: CASSYSIGSYKNIQYF
V: TRBV13; J: TRBJ1-1; D: -; size: -; DNA: TGCGCCAGCAGCTTGGCCCAGGGGAGGGGCACTGAAGCTTTCTTT; CDR3: CASSLAQGRGTEAFF
V: TRBV5-1; J: TRBJ1-1; D: TRBD1; size: many; DNA: TGCGCCAGCAGCCCAGGGGGCAGATCAAACACTGAAGCTTTCTTT; CDR3: CASSPGGRSNTEAFF
V: TRBV28; J: TRBJ2-3; D: TRBD2; size: -; DNA: TGTGCCAGCAGTTTAATATGGGCGGGGGGGAGCACAGATACGCAGTATTTT; CDR3: CASSLIWAGGSTDTQYF
V: TRBV7-9; J: TRBJ2-7; D: TRBD1; size: many; DNA: TGTGCCAGCTGCCAATCCGGGACAGCCTACGAGCAGTACTTC; CDR3: CASCQSGTAYEQYF
V: TRBV24-1; J: TRBJ2-1; D: -; size: few; DNA: TGTGCCACCAGTGATTTGGAGGGGGACTACAATGAGCAGTTCTTC; CDR3: CATSDLEGDYNEQFF
V: TRBV9; J: TRBJ1-2; D: TRBD1; size: once; DNA: TGTGCCAGCAGCCCACAGGCAGGGGGTATGGCCTATGGCTACACCTTC; CDR3: CASSPQAGGMAYGYTF
V: TRBV7-3; J: TRBJ2-7; D: -; size: many; DNA: TGTGCCAGCAGCTTAACACCAGGGGCCTCCTACGAGCAGTACTTC; CDR3: CASSLTPGASYEQYF
V: TRBV20-1; J: TRBJ2-7; D: TRBD1; size: many; DNA: TGCAGTGGGCGACAGGGCCAGGACGAGCAGTACTTC; CDR3: CSGRQGQDEQYF
V: TRBV3-1; J: TRBJ1-1; D: TRBD1; size: many; DNA: TGTGCCAGCAGCATCGGACAGGATGACACTGAAGCTTTCTTT; CDR3: CASSIGQDDTEAFF
V: TRBV3-1; J: TRBJ2-5; D: -; size: many; DNA: TGTGCCAGCAGCCAGGGCAGGCAGACCCAGTACTTC; CDR3: CASSQGRQTQYF
V: TRBV2; J: TRBJ2-7; D: -; size: many; DNA: TGTGCCAGCTGCACAACCGGGCTCTACGAGCAGTACTTC; CDR3: CASCTTGLYEQYF
V: TRBV2; J: TRBJ2-1; D: TRBD2; size: many; DNA: TGTGCCATTACGGGGGAGCGGGGGGCCGACAATGAGCAGTTCTTC; CDR3: CAITGERGADNEQFF
V: TRBV2; J: TRBJ1-1; D: TRBD1; size: many; DNA: TGTGCCAGCAGTAAGGGACAGGGGTTCGGGGCTTTCTTT; CDR3: CASSKGQGFGAFF
V: TRBV4-1; J: TRBJ1-6; D: -; size: few; DNA: TGCGCCAGCAGCCAAGGGGCAGCTCGGCAAAGGAGCTCACCCCTCCACTTT; CDR3: CASSQGAARQRSSPLHF
V: TRBV10-3; J: TRBJ1-1; D: -; size: many; DNA: TGTGCCACCGGGGAGAACACTGAAGCTTTCTTT; CDR3: CATGENTEAFF
V: TRBV5-1; J: TRBJ1-2; D: -; size: -; DNA: TGCGCCAGCAGCACCAATCAAGCTAACTATGGCTACACCTTC; CDR3: CASSTNQANYGYTF
V: TRBV28; J: TRBJ1-1; D: -; size: -; DNA: TGTGCCAGCAGGGTACGGGGTTCTGAAGCTTTCTTT; CDR3: CASRVRGSEAFF
V: TRBV27; J: TRBJ2-7; D: TRBD1; size: many; DNA: TGTGCCAGCACCAATCGCCGGGACAGGGGGTACCGGCGCTCCTACGAGCAGTACTTC; CDR3: CASTNRRDRGYRRSYEQYF
V: TRBV7-8; J: TRBJ1-5; D: TRBD1; size: many; DNA: TGTGCCAGCAGCTCAACCGGGACAGGGATTAGTCAGCCCCAGCATTTT; CDR3: CASSSTGTGISQPQHF
V: TRBV29-1; J: TRBJ1-2; D: -; size: few; DNA: TGCAGCGTTGAAGATTCTTCACAGTACTATGGCTACACCTTC; CDR3: CSVEDSSQYYGYTF
V: TRBV6-1; J: TRBJ2-3; D: TRBD2; size: -; DNA: TGTGCCAGCAATCCTAGCGGGAGGGCTACAGATACGCAGTATTTT; CDR3: CASNPSGRATDTQYF
V: TRBV20-1; J: TRBJ2-1; D: TRBD2; size: many; DNA: TGCAGTGCTAGAGATCCCTCAGCGGGGGGTTATGAGCAGTTCTTC; CDR3: CSARDPSAGGYEQFF
V: TRBV5-6; J: TRBJ1-4; D: -; size: -; DNA: TGTGCCAGCAGCTTTGGGCAGGGCGGAGAAAAACTGTTTTTT; CDR3: CASSFGQGGEKLFF
V: TRBV20-1; J: TRBJ2-1; D: TRBD2; size: many; DNA: TGCAGTGCTAGATTAGCGGGTTACAATGAGCAGTTCTTC; CDR3: CSARLAGYNEQFF
V: TRBV20-1; J: TRBJ1-1; D: -; size: few; DNA: TGCAGTGCTAGAGCGAGAACAGAAGCTTTCTTT; CDR3: CSARARTEAFF
V: TRBV5-1; J: TRBJ2-6; D: -; size: few; DNA: TGCGCCAGCACAAAATCGCAGGGAAGAGGGGCCAACGTCCTGACTTTC; CDR3: CASTKSQGRGANVLTF
V: TRBV30; J: TRBJ1-1; D: -; size: few; DNA: TGTGCCTGGAGTGTACAGGGATCTGAAGCTTTCTTT; CDR3: CAWSVQGSEAFF
V: TRBV28; J: TRBJ1-2; D: TRBD1; size: many; DNA: TGTGCCAGCAGTGAACAGGGGGCTAGCTATGGCTACACCTTC; CDR3: CASSEQGASYGYTF
V: TRBV3-1; J: TRBJ2-1; D: TRBD2; size: -; DNA: TGTGCCAGCAGCCTTTTTTCTAGCGGCTTTTACAATGAGCAGTTCTTC; CDR3: CASSLFSSGFYNEQFF
V: TRBV12-3/TRBV12-4; J: TRBJ2-1; D: -; size: -; DNA: TGTGCCAGCAGCCCCTCCAAGGGGGGGTCAATTGGGGAGCAGTTCTTC; CDR3: CASSPSKGGSIGEQFF
V: TRBV12-3/TRBV12-4; J: TRBJ1-1; D: -; size: many; DNA: TGTGCCAGCAGCCACCCCCGGCGAGGCGGGAACACTGAAGCTTTCTTT; CDR3: CASSHPRRGGNTEAFF
V: TRBV5-8; J: TRBJ2-5; D: TRBD2; size: few; DNA: TGTGCCAGCAGTTTTCGGACTAGCGCAGAGACCCAGTACTTC; CDR3: CASSFRTSAETQYF
V: TRBV11-2; J: TRBJ1-4; D: TRBD1; size: -; DNA: TGTGCCAGCAGCCTGGACAGGGGGCGAGGGGCGGATGAAAAACTGTTTTTT; CDR3: CASSLDRGRGADEKLFF
V: TRBV20-1; J: TRBJ2-7; D: TRBD2; size: many; DNA: TGCAGTGCTAGAGGACTAGCGGGCCTCTCAACCTACGAGCAGTACTTC; CDR3: CSARGLAGLSTYEQYF
V: TRBV20-1; J: TRBJ2-1; D: TRBD2; size: many; DNA: TGCAGTGCTTATTCGGGGGGACTGGAGCAGTTCTTC; CDR3: CSAYSGGLEQFF
V: TRBV6-2/TRBV6-3; J: TRBJ2-7; D: -; size: many; DNA: TGTGCCAGCAGTTACTCCAGGGACCCCTCCGAGCAGTACTTC; CDR3: CASSYSRDPSEQYF
V: TRBV7-2; J: TRBJ2-5; D: TRBD1; size: many; DNA: TGTGCCAGCAGCTTAGCGATAGGACAGGCACCGGAGACCCAGTACTTC; CDR3: CASSLAIGQAPETQYF
V: TRBV2; J: TRBJ1-6; D: -; size: -; DNA: TGTGCCAGCAAAAGGGAGGGGAATTCACCCCTCCACTTT; CDR3: CASKREGNSPLHF
V: TRBV7-9; J: TRBJ2-3; D: TRBD2; size: many; DNA: TGTGCCAGCAGCTGGACTAGCGGGGGGGCCCGAGGCACAGATACGCAGTATTTT; CDR3: CASSWTSGGARGTDTQYF
V: TRBV29-1; J: TRBJ2-4; D: -; size: many; DNA: TGCAGCGTTGAAGGGGCAGAGTCTAACATTCAGTACTTC; CDR3: CSVEGAESNIQYF
V: TRBV20-1; J: TRBJ2-3; D: TRBD1; size: -; DNA: TGCAGTGCTAGTTCGGACAGGGATGTCTCAGATACGCAGTATTTT; CDR3: CSASSDRDVSDTQYF